This TCR beta chain was identified in a study of blood T cells in healthy people across ages. The ends were cut back, 1 base at V and 4 bases at J, with 11 bases in the middle. This CDR3 has 14 amino acids. CDR1 is LNHNV and CDR2 is YYDKDF in the germline V gene (reference sequence). This clonotype was counted only a few times. Individuals who donated were healthy Caucasians from Russia aged roughly 6 to 90. Next came a second PCR, run for about 6 to 12 cycles, which used a sample-barcoded 5' primer along with a J-beta primer mix. The authors tagged each cDNA molecule using a template-switch adaptor with 12 random nucleotides. TCRdb itself ran the 5' RACE reads through MiXCR, one entry per CDR3 protein. The sample shows more than 1.4 million distinct CDR3 sequences, roughly 45% of them seen only once.

The TCR was taken from a woman aged 18-29 years in good health. Sequenced input: blood. The gene calls are TRBV15 and TRBJ2-7; D is perhaps TRBD1 (6 bases). For the CDR3, the DNA is TGTGCCACCAGCAGAGTGGACAGCATGTACGAGCAGTACTTC. Residues: CATSRVDSMYEQYF.